Listed below are T cell receptor beta chains from one sample, sequenced in a study of shared clonotypes between healthy human individuals. Clones were sequenced by immunoSEQ multiplex PCR, and TCRdb holds only the in-frame ones, with some missing. The sample includes about 1 million clones, 60% to 80% of them seen just once. Specimen: memory CD4+ T cells sorted from blood. The receptors stem from a man between 18 and 35 years old in good health. Both conserved end residues are part of each CDR3. The D gene is left open where the match is weak. Clone size, where shown, is once, few, many, or a class for clones that have expanded.

V,D,size,J,DNA,CDR3
TRBV5-1,.,.,TRBJ1-5,TGCGCCAGCAGCGTACTGGGCCAGCCGGGAGAGCCCCAGCATTTT,CASSVLGQPGEPQHF
TRBV5-8,.,.,TRBJ1-6,TGTGCCAGCAGCTTGGCCGAGGGAAATTCACCCCTCCACTTT,CASSLAEGNSPLHF
TRBV27,TRBD2,.,TRBJ2-7,TGTGCCAGCACCGGGACTAGCGGCTCCTACGAGCAGTACTTC,CASTGTSGSYEQYF
TRBV2,.,.,TRBJ2-3,TGTGCCAGCAGACTCCGGGACTTCACAGATACGCAGTATTTT,CASRLRDFTDTQYF
TRBV2,TRBD1,.,TRBJ2-3,TGTGCCAGCAGTGGGGTAAACAGGGGTTCGGTGTATTTT,CASSGVNRGSVYF
TRBV5-1,.,.,TRBJ2-2,TGCGCCAGCAGCTTATTAGCGTCCGGGAACACCGGGGAGCTGTTTTTT,CASSLLASGNTGELFF
TRBV5-6,.,few,TRBJ2-5,TGTGCCAGCACCATTAGAGGGTCGTACCAAGAGACCCAGTACTTC,CASTIRGSYQETQYF
TRBV30,TRBD1,few,TRBJ1-1,TGTGCCTGGAGTACGGGACAGATGAACACTGAAGCTTTCTTT,CAWSTGQMNTEAFF
TRBV5-1,.,once,TRBJ2-7,TGCGCCAGCAGCTTGGCCGCGAGCGGCGAGCAGTACTTC,CASSLAASGEQYF
TRBV5-1,.,.,TRBJ1-2,TGCGCCAGCAGTGCCGACTTTAACTATGGCTACACCTTC,CASSADFNYGYTF
TRBV13,.,many,TRBJ2-7,TGTGCCAGCAGCTTAGTCAGGGCGTACGAGCAGTACTTC,CASSLVRAYEQYF
TRBV7-8,.,once,TRBJ1-4,TGTGCCAGCAGCTTACGGGCGGGGGAAGGAAGTGAAAAACTGTTTTTT,CASSLRAGEGSEKLFF
TRBV30,.,.,TRBJ1-1,TGTGCCTGGAGGGATACAGGGAGGGGGAACACTGAAGCTTTCTTT,CAWRDTGRGNTEAFF
TRBV5-4,TRBD2,.,TRBJ2-1,TGTGCCACCCGCCCGACTAGCGGGAGTGGGAATGAGCAGTTCTTC,CATRPTSGSGNEQFF
TRBV19,TRBD1,many,TRBJ2-4,TGTGCCAGTAGTACACCGACAGGGGCCAAAAACATTCAGTACTTC,CASSTPTGAKNIQYF
TRBV2,TRBD2,.,TRBJ2-1,TGTGCCAGCGGAGAGGGACTAGCGGGTAGATCGGAGCAGTTCTTC,CASGEGLAGRSEQFF
TRBV19,.,.,TRBJ2-2,TGTGCCAGTAGGACGCAAGGGCCTCTAGGGAACACCGGGGAGCTGTTTTTT,CASRTQGPLGNTGELFF
TRBV5-1,.,.,TRBJ2-3,TGCGCCAGCAGCTTGGACGGGAAGGGCACAGATACGCAGTATTTT,CASSLDGKGTDTQYF
TRBV29-1,TRBD1,few,TRBJ1-1,TGCAGCGTTCAGGGGGCGAGCACTGAAGCTTTCTTT,CSVQGASTEAFF
TRBV2,.,.,TRBJ2-3,TGTGCCAGCAGTGGGCAGACCCCAGATACGCAGTATTTT,CASSGQTPDTQYF
TRBV7-2,TRBD1,.,TRBJ2-2,TGTGCCAGCAGTAAGACAGGGGTCAACACCGGGGAGCTGTTTTTT,CASSKTGVNTGELFF
TRBV7-9,TRBD2,.,TRBJ2-7,TGTGCCAGCAGCTTAGAACCACTAGCGGGGGATATCTACGAGCAGTACTTC,CASSLEPLAGDIYEQYF
TRBV19,.,.,TRBJ2-2,TGTGCCAGTAGTATGGCAGTTAACACCGGGGAGCTGTTTTTT,CASSMAVNTGELFF
TRBV2,.,.,TRBJ2-5,TGTGCCAGCAGTGAAGGGGCAGGGTGGAAAGGAGAGACCCAGTACTTC,CASSEGAGWKGETQYF
TRBV30,.,few,TRBJ1-3,TGTGCCTGGAGTGTAAAAGGAGCCTTCTCTGGAAACACCATATATTTT,CAWSVKGAFSGNTIYF
TRBV7-2,TRBD1,once,TRBJ1-1,TGTGCCAGCAAAGCAGGGACAGGGGGCATGAACACTGAAGCTTTCTTT,CASKAGTGGMNTEAFF
TRBV7-2,TRBD2,.,TRBJ2-1,TGTGCCAGCAGCTCCGATAGCGGGCCGAGCTCCTACAATGAGCAGTTCTTC,CASSSDSGPSSYNEQFF
TRBV27,.,.,TRBJ2-7,TGTGCCAGCAGCCGGGACGGTCCCTACGAGCAGTACTTC,CASSRDGPYEQYF
TRBV10-3,TRBD2,.,TRBJ2-3,TGTGCCATCAGTGCGGCTAGCGGGACAGATACGCAGTATTTT,CAISAASGTDTQYF
TRBV10-3,TRBD1,.,TRBJ2-2,TGTGCCATCAGTCTTAATCCGGGACAGGGCAACACCGGGGAGCTGTTTTTT,CAISLNPGQGNTGELFF
TRBV5-8,.,.,TRBJ2-5,TGTGCCAGCAGCTTGGCTGACAGGCTAAGGAAGACCCAGTACTTC,CASSLADRLRKTQYF
TRBV6-1,TRBD1,.,TRBJ2-7,TGTGCCAGCACAAACAGGGGGAGCTCCTACGAGCAGTACTTC,CASTNRGSSYEQYF
TRBV11-2,.,few,TRBJ1-1,TGTGCCAGCAGCTTAGTGGGGGGCACTGAAGCTTTCTTT,CASSLVGGTEAFF
TRBV5-1,.,.,TRBJ1-1,TGCGCCAGCAGTTATAAGGGAGAGGGTGAAGCTTTCTTT,CASSYKGEGEAFF
TRBV6-6,.,.,TRBJ1-4,TGTGCCAGCAGTTACCCGCGTAAGGCGGGTGGTGAAAAACTGTTTTTT,CASSYPRKAGGEKLFF
TRBV5-4,TRBD2,.,TRBJ2-7,TGTGCCAGCAGTTCGTTCGGCGGGGGGCACGAGCAGTACTTC,CASSSFGGGHEQYF
TRBV6-6,TRBD2,once,TRBJ2-7,TGTGCCAGCAGCTCGCATAGCGGGAGCTACGAGCAGTACTTC,CASSSHSGSYEQYF
TRBV5-5,.,.,TRBJ1-6,TGTGCCAGCACTAGGACGGGGGTTGGGTCACCCCTCCACTTT,CASTRTGVGSPLHF
TRBV6-5,TRBD2,.,TRBJ2-3,TGTGCCAGCAAAGCGGGGGGGAGAGATACGCAGTATTTT,CASKAGGRDTQYF
TRBV4-3,.,.,TRBJ2-2,TGCGCCAGCAGCCGAGAAACTAGGACCGGGGAGCTGTTTTTT,CASSRETRTGELFF